Shown below are 28 T cell receptor beta chains from a single sample sequenced in a study of blood T cells in healthy people across ages. PCR was performed a second time for about 6 to 12 cycles using a sample-barcoded 5' primer and a J-beta primer mix. TCRdb re-called the 5' RACE reads with MiXCR, one entry per CDR3 protein. Seen here are hundreds of thousands of distinct CDR3 sequences, around two fifths observed once, and the top ten hold 25% to 30%. Sequenced input: blood. Every receptor here comes from a man older than 75 in good health.

The genes are TRBV3-1 and TRBJ2-1; 10 bases match TRBD1. Germline-derived CDR1 and CDR2 are LGHDT and YNNKEL (reference sequence). The V and J ends lost 4 bases and 8 bases, in that order; junction bases with no gene match: 8. The CDR3 has 15 amino acids. CDR3 loop: CASSRTGTGVDEQFF. CDR3 bases: TGTGCCAGCAGCCGTACCGGGACAGGGGTAGATGAGCAGTTCTTC.

This chain uses TRBV19 with TRBJ2-5; 7 bases match TRBD2. CDR1 LNHDA and CDR2 SQIVND come from the germline V gene (reference sequence). Trimming cost V 1 base and J 11 bases; bases outside gene matches: 13. The CDR3 sequence is 15 residues long. DNA for the CDR3: TGTGCCAGTAGTATAGGGGGACTAAAACCGGGAGAGCAGTACTTC. Amino acid sequence: CASSIGGLKPGEQYF.

This clonotype was seen more than once but under ten times. V and J are TRBV5-5 and TRBJ2-1; TRBD2 agrees at 10 bases. The CDR3 spans 16 residues. Germline CDR1 SGHKS, CDR2 YYEKEE (reference sequence). V lost 0 bases, J lost 7 bases, and 7 bases stayed unmatched. CDR3 sequence: CASSLVVAGGRNEQFF. The CDR3 DNA is TGTGCCAGCAGCTTGGTTGTAGCGGGGGGTCGAAATGAGCAGTTCTTC. Complete variable domain (other parts from reference TRBV5-5 and TRBJ2-1): DAGVTQSPTHLIKTRGQQVTLRCSPISGHKSVSWYQQVLGQGPQFIFQYYEKEERGRGNFPDRFSARQFPNYSSELNVNALLLGDSALYLCASSLVVAGGRNEQFFGPGTRLTVL.

The count of this clonotype is one. The rearrangement joins TRBV5-4 to TRBJ2-3, with TRBD2 matching over 8 bases. V gave up 0 bases and J gave up 3 bases; unmatched junction bases: 6. CDR1 is SGHNT, CDR2 YYREEE, per germline (reference sequence). The CDR3 length is 16 residues. Here the CDR3 reads CASSLEPAGATDTQYF. In DNA, the CDR3 is TGTGCCAGCAGCTTGGAACCAGCGGGAGCAACAGATACGCAGTATTTT.

Comment on this clonotype: An end of the junction differs from the germline gene, which may be a read error. The chain uses TRBV6-2 or TRBV6-3 and TRBJ2-7; D remains unclear. The DNA end favors TRBJ2-5, so the J call may be wrong. CDR1 MNHEY and CDR2 SVGEGT come from the germline V gene. CDR3 length equals 11 residues. DNA for the CDR3: TGCGCCATCAGTTTCCCAGAGACCCAGTACTTC. Protein product: CAISFPETQYF.

In its sample, this clonotype was seen many times. The V call is TRBV10-3, the J call TRBJ2-1; 8 nucleotides agree with TRBD1. V lost 8 bases, J lost 10 bases, and 19 bases stayed unmatched. The germline V gene has CDR1 ENHRY and CDR2 SYGVKD. This CDR3 comprises 16 residues. The CDR3 is CAISFAAGQVPTEQFF. The CDR3 nucleotides are TGTGCCATCTCTTTCGCTGCGGGACAGGTTCCCACGGAGCAGTTCTTC.

Turning to this clonotype: This could be a read error, since a much larger clone is one nucleotide away. The V and J genes are TRBV13 and TRBJ2-5; D may match TRBD1 or TRBD2 (5 bases each). Per germline, CDR1 PRHDT and CDR2 FYEKMQ (reference sequence). The CDR3 covers 16 residues. The CDR3 reads CASNRKVGVSQETEYF. The CDR3 coding sequence is TGTGCCAGCAACAGGAAGGTGGGGGTATCCCAAGAGACCGAGTACTTC.

There are a few counts of this clonotype. V usage is TRBV5-6 and J usage is TRBJ2-3; D ambiguous. The CDR3 has 13 amino acids. The germline CDR1 and CDR2 sequences are SGHDT and YYEEEE. Trimming took 2 bases from V and 2 from J, leaving 6 bases between them. The CDR3 DNA reads as TGTGCCAGCAGCTTTGACAACACAGATACGCAGTATTTT. This gives the protein CASSFDNTDTQYF.

In its sample, this clonotype was seen a few times. The genes are TRBV29-1 and TRBJ2-5, with D possibly matching TRBD1 (5 bases). CDR1 is SQVTM and CDR2 is ANQGSEA in the germline V gene. This CDR3 contains 14 residues. V lost 0 bases and J lost 5, with 13 bases in between. The CDR3 region is CSVEEGAGWETQYF. The CDR3, as DNA: TGCAGCGTTGAAGAAGGGGCAGGGTGGGAGACCCAGTACTTC.

The CDR3 loop reads CASSLAGSGGSTVKDTQYF. CDR3 sequence (DNA): TGCGCCAGCAGCTTGGCTGGAAGCGGGGGTTCGACTGTAAAAGATACGCAGTATTTT. This rearrangement joins TRBV5-1 to TRBJ2-3, with TRBD2 matching over 8 bases. CDR3 length equals 19 residues. With V trimmed by 0 bases and J by 5 bases, 17 bases remained unmatched. CDR1 is SGHRS, CDR2 YFSETQ, per germline.

The V call is TRBV20-1, the J call TRBJ2-5; 12 bases are shared with TRBD2. This CDR3 is built from 17 residues. Trimming cost V 0 bases and J 1 base; bases outside gene matches: 6. CDR1 and CDR2 (germline): DFQATT, SNEGSKA (reference sequence). Written as DNA, the CDR3 is TGCAGTGCTAGAGATCTCAGACTAGCGGGGGTCCAAGAGACCCAGTACTTC. It specifies CSARDLRLAGVQETQYF.

The chain is built from TRBV25-1 and TRBJ2-1, with 11 nucleotides matching TRBD1. The V and J ends lost 8 bases and 12 bases, in that order; junction bases with no gene match: 15. The CDR3 is 15 residues long. CDR1 MGHDK and CDR2 SYGVNS come from the germline V gene. The CDR3 DNA follows: TGTGCCAGCGGACCCGGGACAGGGGGTATGCCGGGGCAGTTCTTC. This gives the protein CASGPGTGGMPGQFF.

Comment on this clonotype: The junction does not match germline at one end; this may be a read error. V is TRBV6-2 or TRBV6-3 and J is TRBJ2-5, with TRBD2 matching 8 bases. The DNA end is a closer match to TRBJ2-7, so the J assignment may be wrong. Looked up from germline, CDR1 is MNHEY and CDR2 is SVGEGT. This CDR3 comprises 12 residues. This chain's CDR3 is CVSSFAGGEQYF. For the CDR3, the DNA is TGTGTCAGCAGTTTCGCGGGGGGCGAGCAGTACTTC.

This sequence joins TRBV6-2 or TRBV6-3 and TRBJ2-3; D not certain. The CDR3 extends over 12 amino acids. The germline gives CDR1 MNHEY, CDR2 SVGEGT. The V gene lost 5 bases and the J gene lost 6 bases, with 9 bases spanning the gap. In DNA, the CDR3 is TGTGCCAGCAGTCCTTCTCCCGATACGCAGTATTTT. This codes for CASSPSPDTQYF.

V usage is TRBV7-9 and J usage is TRBJ1-5; D is perhaps TRBD1 (5 bases). Trimming stripped 1 base from V and 9 bases from J, with 13 bases between. The CDR3 length is 14 residues. Germline V gives CDR1 SEHNR, CDR2 FQNEAQ (reference sequence). CDR3 nucleotides: TGTGCCAGCAGCTTAGAGGCAGGGATGGCGCCCCAGCATTTT. It translates to CASSLEAGMAPQHF.

The chain links TRBV28 to TRBJ1-6; 9 nucleotides agree with TRBD1. CDR1 is MDHEN and CDR2 is SYDVKM in the germline V gene. The CDR3 is 15 residues long. J gave up 14 bases and V 5 bases, and 13 bases lay outside the gene matches. This chain's CDR3 is CASSQEGQGGPTLHF. The CDR3 bases are TGTGCCAGCAGTCAAGAGGGACAGGGAGGGCCGACCCTCCACTTT.

This clonotype was detected only a few times. The V gene is TRBV15, the J gene TRBJ2-1; D may be TRBD2 (6 bases). Trimming cost V 0 bases and J 4 bases, with 13 bases left between them. This CDR3 has 16 residues. In germline, CDR1 is LNHNV, CDR2 YYDKDF (reference sequence). CDR3 coding DNA: TGTGCCACCAGCAGAGATATTAGCGGAACTTACAATGAGCAGTTCTTC. Encoded protein: CATSRDISGTYNEQFF.

The genes are TRBV7-2 and TRBJ2-7; 10 nucleotides align to TRBD1. The V and J ends lost 5 bases and 4 bases, in that order; junction bases with no gene match: 5. This CDR3 is built from 14 residues. Germline loops: CDR1 SGHTA, CDR2 FQGNSA. CDR3: CASSKGQGNYEQYF. CDR3 DNA sequence: TGTGCCAGCAGCAAGGGACAGGGGAATTACGAGCAGTACTTC.

V usage is TRBV14 and J usage is TRBJ2-5; 9 bases align to TRBD2. V trimming: 3 bases; J trimming: 5 bases; junction bases outside the gene matches: 7. In germline, CDR1 is SGHDN, CDR2 FVKESK. The CDR3 covers 15 residues. CDR3 coding DNA: TGTGCCAGCAGCCAGCCTAGCGGGATTATGGAGACCCAGTACTTC. The encoded protein is CASSQPSGIMETQYF.

This rearrangement joins TRBV21-1 to TRBJ2-4. TRBV21-1 is recorded as a pseudogene. This CDR3 contains 11 residues. DNA of the CDR3: TGTGCCAGCAGCAAGGCCGCAGGACCGTACTTC. Translation gives CASSKAAGPYF.

This clonotype was seen more than once but under ten times. The rearrangement joins TRBV7-2 to TRBJ1-4, with 11 nucleotides matching TRBD1. CDR1 and CDR2 (germline): SGHTA, FQGNSA. The V segment lost 5 bases and the J segment 8 bases; nucleotides outside the gene matches: 1. This CDR3 has 13 residues. CDR3 in amino acids: CASSGQGAEKLFF. DNA for the CDR3: TGTGCCAGCAGCGGACAGGGGGCAGAAAAACTGTTTTTT. The variable domain in full, with the rest retrieved from reference TRBV7-2 and TRBJ1-4, is GAGVSQSPSNKVTEKGKDVELRCDPISGHTALYWYRQSLGQGLEFLIYFQGNSAPDKSGLPSDRFSAERTGGSVSTLTIQRTQQEDSAVYLCASSGQGAEKLFFGSGTQLSVL.

V usage is TRBV7-9 and J usage is TRBJ2-7; 9 bases line up with TRBD1. This CDR3 has 15 amino acids. Germline values: CDR1 SEHNR, CDR2 FQNEAQ (reference sequence). The V and J ends lost 7 bases and 0 bases, in that order; junction bases with no gene match: 7. CDR3 in DNA: TGTGCCAGCAACCAACAGGGGGCGAGCTCCTACGAGCAGTACTTC. The encoded protein is CASNQQGASSYEQYF.

The rearrangement uses TRBV7-2 and TRBJ1-4, with D perhaps matching TRBD1 (5 bases). V lost 1 base, J lost 8 bases, and 11 bases lay in between. CDR1 is SGHTA, CDR2 FQGNSA, per germline. The CDR3 covers 14 residues. The DNA for the CDR3 is TGTGCCAGCAGCTTAGAGCAGGGATGGGAAAAACTGTTTTTT. Amino acid sequence: CASSLEQGWEKLFF.

The chain combines TRBV6-1 with TRBJ2-3; D might be TRBD1 or TRBD2, each matching 5 bases. The CDR3 covers 13 residues. With 7 bases removed from V and 4 bases from J, the gap between germline ends came to 12 bases. The V gene's germline CDR1 is MNHNS and CDR2 SASEGT. CDR3 sequence reads: CASIGGVADTQYF. For the CDR3, the DNA is TGTGCCAGCATTGGGGGAGTCGCAGATACGCAGTATTTT.

This clonotype was recorded many times. J is TRBJ2-1 and V is TRBV9, with D perhaps TRBD2 (6 bases). The CDR3 has 12 amino acids. The V and J ends lost 2 bases and 9 bases respectively, with 9 bases between them. Looked up from germline, CDR1 is SGDLS and CDR2 is YYNGEE. Written as DNA, the CDR3 is TGTGCCAGCAGCGTTGGAGGGTCTGAGCAGTTCTTC. It is translated as CASSVGGSEQFF.

V and J are TRBV6-2 or TRBV6-3 and TRBJ2-7; D uncertain. Germline assignment: CDR1 MNHEY and CDR2 SVGEGT. The CDR3 is 15 amino acids. Trimming took off 6 bases at V and 0 bases at J, with 15 bases between the two ends. CDR3 region: CASSPLAQSSYEQYF. The CDR3 nucleotides are TGTGCCAGCAGCCCGTTGGCCCAAAGCTCCTACGAGCAGTACTTC.

This clonotype was counted between two and nine times. The chain couples TRBV4-1 to TRBJ1-2; the D gene is possibly TRBD1 (5 bases). V shed 0 bases and J shed 4 bases, with 15 bases lying between them. This CDR3 has 16 residues. Germline V gene lookup returns CDR1 MGHRA and CDR2 YSYEKL. The CDR3 coding sequence is TGCGCCAGCAGCCAAGACGGCACGGGGGTGGGCTATGGCTACACCTTC. It yields the protein CASSQDGTGVGYGYTF.

CDR3 residues: CASRHGNQPQHF. CDR3 DNA: TGTGCCAGCAGGCATGGCAATCAGCCCCAGCATTTT. The chain couples TRBV28 to TRBJ1-5; D unclear. The CDR3 contains 12 residues. Per germline, CDR1 MDHEN and CDR2 SYDVKM. Trimming cost V 6 bases and J 2 bases, with 5 bases left between them.